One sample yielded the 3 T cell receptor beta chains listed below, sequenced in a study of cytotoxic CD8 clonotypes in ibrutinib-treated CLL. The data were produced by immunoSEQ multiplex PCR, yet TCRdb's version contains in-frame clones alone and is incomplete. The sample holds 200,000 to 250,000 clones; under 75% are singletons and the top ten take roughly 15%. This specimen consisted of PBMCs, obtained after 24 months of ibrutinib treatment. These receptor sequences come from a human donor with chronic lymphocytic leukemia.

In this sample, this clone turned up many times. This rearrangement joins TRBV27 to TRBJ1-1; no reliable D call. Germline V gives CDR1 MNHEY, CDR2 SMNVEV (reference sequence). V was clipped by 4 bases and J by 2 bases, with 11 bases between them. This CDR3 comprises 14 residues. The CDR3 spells CASSSVHVNTEAFF. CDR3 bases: TGTGCCAGCAGTTCAGTACACGTTAACACTGAAGCTTTCTTT.

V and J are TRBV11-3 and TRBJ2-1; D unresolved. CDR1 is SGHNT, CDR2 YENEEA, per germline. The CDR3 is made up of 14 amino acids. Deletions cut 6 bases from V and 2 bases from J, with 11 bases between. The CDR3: CASSGPHAYNEQFF. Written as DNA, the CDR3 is TGTGCCAGCAGTGGGCCTCACGCCTACAATGAGCAGTTCTTC.

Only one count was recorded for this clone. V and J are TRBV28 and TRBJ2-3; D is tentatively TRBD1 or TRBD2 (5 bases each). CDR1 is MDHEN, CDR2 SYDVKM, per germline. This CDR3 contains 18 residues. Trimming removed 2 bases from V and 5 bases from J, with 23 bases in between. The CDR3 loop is CASSLPLRDDPREDTQYF. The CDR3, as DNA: TGTGCCAGCAGTTTACCACTTCGGGACGACCCTCGGGAAGATACGCAGTATTTT.